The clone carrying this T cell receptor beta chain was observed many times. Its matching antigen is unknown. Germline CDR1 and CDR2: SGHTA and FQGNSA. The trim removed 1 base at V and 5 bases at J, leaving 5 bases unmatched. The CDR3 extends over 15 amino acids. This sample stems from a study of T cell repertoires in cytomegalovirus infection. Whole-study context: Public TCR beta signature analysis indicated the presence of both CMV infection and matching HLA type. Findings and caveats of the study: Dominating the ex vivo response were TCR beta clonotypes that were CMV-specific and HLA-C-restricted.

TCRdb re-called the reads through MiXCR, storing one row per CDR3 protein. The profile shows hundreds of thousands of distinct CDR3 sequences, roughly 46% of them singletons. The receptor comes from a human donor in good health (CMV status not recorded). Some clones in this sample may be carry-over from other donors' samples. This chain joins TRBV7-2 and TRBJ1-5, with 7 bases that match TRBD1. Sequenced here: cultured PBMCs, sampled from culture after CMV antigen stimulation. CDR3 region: CASSLGTGRDQPQHF. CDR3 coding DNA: TGTGCCAGCAGCTTAGGGACAGGTCGGGATCAGCCCCAGCATTTT. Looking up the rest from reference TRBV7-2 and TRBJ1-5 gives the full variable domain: GAGVSQSPSNKVTEKGKDVELRCDPISGHTALYWYRQSLGQGLEFLIYFQGNSAPDKSGLPSDRFSAERTGGSVSTLTIQRTQQEDSAVYLCASSLGTGRDQPQHFGDGTRLSIL.